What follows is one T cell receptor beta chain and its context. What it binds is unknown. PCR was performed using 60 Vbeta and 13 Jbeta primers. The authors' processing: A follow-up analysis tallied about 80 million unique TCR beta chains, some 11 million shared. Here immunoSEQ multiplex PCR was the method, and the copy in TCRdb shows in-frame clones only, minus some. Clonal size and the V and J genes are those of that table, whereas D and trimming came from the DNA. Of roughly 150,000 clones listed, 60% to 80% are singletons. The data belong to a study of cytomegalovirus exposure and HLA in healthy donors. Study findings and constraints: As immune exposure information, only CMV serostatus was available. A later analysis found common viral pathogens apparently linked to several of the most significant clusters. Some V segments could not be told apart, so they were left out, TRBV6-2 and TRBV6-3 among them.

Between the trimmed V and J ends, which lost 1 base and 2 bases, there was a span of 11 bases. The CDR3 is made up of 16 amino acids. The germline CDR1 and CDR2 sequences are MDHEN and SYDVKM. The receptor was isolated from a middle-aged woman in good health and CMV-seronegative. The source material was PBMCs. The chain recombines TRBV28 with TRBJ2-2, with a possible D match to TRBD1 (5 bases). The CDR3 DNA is TGTGCCAGCAGTTTATCCAGGGCTTCAAACACCGGGGAGCTGTTTTTT. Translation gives CASSLSRASNTGELFF.